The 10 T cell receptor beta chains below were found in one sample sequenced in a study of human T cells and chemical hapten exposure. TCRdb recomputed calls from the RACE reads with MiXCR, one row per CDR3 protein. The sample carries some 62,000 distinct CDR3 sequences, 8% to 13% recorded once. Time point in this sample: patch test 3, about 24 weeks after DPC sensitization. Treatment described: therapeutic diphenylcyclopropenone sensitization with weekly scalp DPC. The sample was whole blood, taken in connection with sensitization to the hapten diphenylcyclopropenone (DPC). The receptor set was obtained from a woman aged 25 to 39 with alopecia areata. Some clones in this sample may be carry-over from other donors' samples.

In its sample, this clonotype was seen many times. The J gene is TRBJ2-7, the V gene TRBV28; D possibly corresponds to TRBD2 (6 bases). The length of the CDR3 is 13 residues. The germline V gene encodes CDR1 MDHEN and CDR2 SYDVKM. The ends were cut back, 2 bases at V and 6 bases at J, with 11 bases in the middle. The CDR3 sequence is CASSLPGLSEQYF. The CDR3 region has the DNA TGTGCCAGCAGTTTACCGGGACTGAGCGAGCAGTACTTC. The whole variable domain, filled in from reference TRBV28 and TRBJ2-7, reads DVKVTQSSRYLVKRTGEKVFLECVQDMDHENMFWYRQDPGLGLRLIYFSYDVKMKEKGDIPEGYSVSREKKERFSLILESASTNQTSMYLCASSLPGLSEQYFGPGTRLTVT.

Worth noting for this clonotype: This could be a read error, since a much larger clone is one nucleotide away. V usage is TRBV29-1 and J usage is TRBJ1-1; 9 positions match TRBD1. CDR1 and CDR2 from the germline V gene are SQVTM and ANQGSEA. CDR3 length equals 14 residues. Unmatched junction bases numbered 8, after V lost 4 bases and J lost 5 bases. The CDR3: CSVATGGVRTEAFF. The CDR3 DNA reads TGCAGCGTTGCAACAGGGGGCGTTAGGACTGAAGCTTTCTTT.

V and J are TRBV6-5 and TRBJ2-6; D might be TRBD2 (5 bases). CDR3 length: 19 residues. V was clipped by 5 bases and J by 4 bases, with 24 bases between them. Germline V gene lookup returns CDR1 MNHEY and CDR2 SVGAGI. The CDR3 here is CASSPTLGGGRSGANVLTF. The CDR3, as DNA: TGTGCCAGCAGTCCAACCCTCGGAGGCGGTCGCTCGGGGGCCAACGTCCTGACTTTC.

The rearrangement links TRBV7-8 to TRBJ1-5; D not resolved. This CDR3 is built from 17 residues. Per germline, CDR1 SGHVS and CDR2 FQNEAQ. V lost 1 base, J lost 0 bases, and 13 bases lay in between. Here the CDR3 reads CASSLDWGFFSNQPQHF. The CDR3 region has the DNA TGTGCCAGCAGCTTAGATTGGGGTTTCTTTAGCAATCAGCCCCAGCATTTT.

The CDR3 sequence: CASSLAGPGYEQYF. Here the CDR3 DNA reads TGTGCCAGCAGTTTAGCGGGGCCGGGCTACGAGCAGTACTTC. V gene TRBV12-3 or TRBV12-4 combines with J gene TRBJ2-7; weak D call: TRBD1 (5 bases). Trimming pared 0 bases from V and 3 bases from J, leaving 9 bases between. The CDR3 has 14 residues.

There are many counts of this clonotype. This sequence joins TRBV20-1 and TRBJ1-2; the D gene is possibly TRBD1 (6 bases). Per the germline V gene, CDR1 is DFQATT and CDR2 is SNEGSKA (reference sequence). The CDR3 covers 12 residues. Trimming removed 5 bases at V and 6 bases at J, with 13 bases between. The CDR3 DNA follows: TGCAGTGCTCCAAGGACAGTCGATGGCTACACCTTC. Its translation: CSAPRTVDGYTF.

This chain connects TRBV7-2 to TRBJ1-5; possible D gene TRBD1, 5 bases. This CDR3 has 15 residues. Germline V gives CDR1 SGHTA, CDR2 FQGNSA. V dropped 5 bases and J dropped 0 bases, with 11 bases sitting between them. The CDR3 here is CASSQGPFSNQPQHF. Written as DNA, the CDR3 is TGTGCCAGCAGCCAGGGACCGTTTAGCAATCAGCCCCAGCATTTT.

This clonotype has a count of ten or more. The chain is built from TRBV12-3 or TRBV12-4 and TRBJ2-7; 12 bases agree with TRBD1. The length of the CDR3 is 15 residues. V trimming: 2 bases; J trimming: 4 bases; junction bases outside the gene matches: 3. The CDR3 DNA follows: TGTGCCAGCAGTTTAAGGGGACAGGGGGCGTACGAGCAGTACTTC. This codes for CASSLRGQGAYEQYF.

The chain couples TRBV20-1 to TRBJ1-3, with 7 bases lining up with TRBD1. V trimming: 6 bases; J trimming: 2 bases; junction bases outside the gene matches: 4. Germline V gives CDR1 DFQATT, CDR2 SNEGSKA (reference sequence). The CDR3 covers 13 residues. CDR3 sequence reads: CSAPDRAGNTIYF. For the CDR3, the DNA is TGCAGTGCCCCCGACAGGGCTGGAAACACCATATATTTT.

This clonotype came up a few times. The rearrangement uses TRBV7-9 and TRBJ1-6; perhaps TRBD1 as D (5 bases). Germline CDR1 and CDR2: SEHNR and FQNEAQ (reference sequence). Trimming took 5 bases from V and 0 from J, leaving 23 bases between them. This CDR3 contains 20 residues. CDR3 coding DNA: TGTGCCAGCAGCCACCCACCGCCGGGACTACATAACTCCTATAATTCACCCCTCCACTTT. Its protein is CASSHPPPGLHNSYNSPLHF.